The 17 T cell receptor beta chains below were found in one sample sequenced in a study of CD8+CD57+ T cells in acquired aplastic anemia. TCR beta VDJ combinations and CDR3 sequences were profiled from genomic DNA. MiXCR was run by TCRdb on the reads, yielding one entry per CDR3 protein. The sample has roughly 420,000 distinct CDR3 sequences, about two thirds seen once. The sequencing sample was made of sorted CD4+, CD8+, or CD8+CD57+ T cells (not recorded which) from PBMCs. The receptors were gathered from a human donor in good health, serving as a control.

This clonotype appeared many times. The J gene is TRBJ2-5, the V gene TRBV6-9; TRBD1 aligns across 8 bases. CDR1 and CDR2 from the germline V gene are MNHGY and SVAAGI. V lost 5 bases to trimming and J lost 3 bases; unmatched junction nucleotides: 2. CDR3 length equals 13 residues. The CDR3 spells CASSGQGEETQYF. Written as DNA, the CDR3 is TGTGCCAGCAGTGGACAGGGAGAAGAGACCCAGTACTTC.

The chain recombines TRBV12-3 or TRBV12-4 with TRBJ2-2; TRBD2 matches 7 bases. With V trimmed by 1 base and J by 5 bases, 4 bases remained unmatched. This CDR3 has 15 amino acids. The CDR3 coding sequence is TGTGCCAGCAGTTTAGAACTAGCGAGTACCGGGGAGCTGTTTTTT. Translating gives CASSLELASTGELFF.

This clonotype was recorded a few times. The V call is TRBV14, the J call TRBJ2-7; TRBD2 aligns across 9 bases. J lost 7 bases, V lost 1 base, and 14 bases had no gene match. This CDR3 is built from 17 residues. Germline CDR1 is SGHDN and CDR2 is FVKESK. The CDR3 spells CASSQVPSGAKKGEQYF. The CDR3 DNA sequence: TGTGCCAGCAGCCAAGTTCCTAGCGGGGCGAAAAAGGGGGAGCAGTACTTC.

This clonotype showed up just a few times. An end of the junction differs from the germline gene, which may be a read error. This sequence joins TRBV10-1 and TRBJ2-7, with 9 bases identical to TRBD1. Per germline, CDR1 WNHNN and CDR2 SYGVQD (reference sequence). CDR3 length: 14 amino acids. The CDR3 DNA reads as TGCGCCAGCAGCGCCGGGACAGGGACCTACGGGCAGTACTTC. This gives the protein CASSAGTGTYGQYF.

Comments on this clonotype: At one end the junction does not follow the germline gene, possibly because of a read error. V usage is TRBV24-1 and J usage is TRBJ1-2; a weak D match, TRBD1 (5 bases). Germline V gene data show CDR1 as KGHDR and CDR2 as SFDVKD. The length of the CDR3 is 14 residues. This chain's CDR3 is CATSASCGAETYNF. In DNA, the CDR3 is TGTGCCACCAGTGCTAGCTGTGGGGCAGAGACCTACAACTTC.

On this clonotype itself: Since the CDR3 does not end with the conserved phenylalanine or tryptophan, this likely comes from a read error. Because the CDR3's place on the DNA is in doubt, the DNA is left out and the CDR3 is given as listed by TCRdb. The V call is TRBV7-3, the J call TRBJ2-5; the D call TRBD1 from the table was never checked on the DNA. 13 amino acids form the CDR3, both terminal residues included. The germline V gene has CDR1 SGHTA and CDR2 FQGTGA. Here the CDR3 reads CASSLNTEAFFGQ.

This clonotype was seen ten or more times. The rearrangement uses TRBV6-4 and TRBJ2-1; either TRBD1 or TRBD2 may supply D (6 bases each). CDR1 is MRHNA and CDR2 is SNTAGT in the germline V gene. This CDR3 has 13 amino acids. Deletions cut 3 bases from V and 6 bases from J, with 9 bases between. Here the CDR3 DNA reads TGTGCCAGCAGTGAAGAGGGGGGCAATGAGCAGTTCTTC. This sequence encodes CASSEEGGNEQFF.

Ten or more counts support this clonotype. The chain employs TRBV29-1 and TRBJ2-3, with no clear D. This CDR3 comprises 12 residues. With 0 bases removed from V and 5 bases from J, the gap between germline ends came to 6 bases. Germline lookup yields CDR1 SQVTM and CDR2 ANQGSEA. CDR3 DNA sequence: TGCAGCGTTGAAGAGCCTAGAGATACGCAGTATTTT. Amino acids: CSVEEPRDTQYF.

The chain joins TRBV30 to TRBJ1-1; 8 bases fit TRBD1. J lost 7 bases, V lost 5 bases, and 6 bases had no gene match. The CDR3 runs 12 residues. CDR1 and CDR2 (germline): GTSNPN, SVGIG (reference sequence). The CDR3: CAWGRTGLEAFF. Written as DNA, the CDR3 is TGTGCCTGGGGCAGGACAGGGCTTGAAGCTTTCTTT.

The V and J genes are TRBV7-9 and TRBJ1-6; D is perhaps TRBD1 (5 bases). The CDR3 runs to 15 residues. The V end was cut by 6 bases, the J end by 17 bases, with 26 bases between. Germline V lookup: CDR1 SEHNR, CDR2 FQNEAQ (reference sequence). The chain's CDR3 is CASSYVGVGPLHFHF. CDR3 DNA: TGTGCCAGCAGTTATGTGGGGGTGGGACCCCTCCACTTCCACTTT.

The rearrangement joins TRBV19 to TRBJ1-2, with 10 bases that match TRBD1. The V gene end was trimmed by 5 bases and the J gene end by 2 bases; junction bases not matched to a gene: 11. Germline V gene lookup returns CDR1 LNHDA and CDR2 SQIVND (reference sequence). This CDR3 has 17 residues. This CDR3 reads CASSLIGTGDSNYGYTF. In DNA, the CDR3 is TGTGCCAGTAGTCTCATCGGGACAGGGGACTCCAACTATGGCTACACCTTC.

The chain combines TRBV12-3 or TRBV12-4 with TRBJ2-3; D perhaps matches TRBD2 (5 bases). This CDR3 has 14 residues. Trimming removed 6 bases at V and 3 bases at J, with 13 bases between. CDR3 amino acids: CASSSGESTDTQYF. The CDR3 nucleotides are TGTGCCAGCAGCTCCGGGGAGTCGACAGATACGCAGTATTTT.

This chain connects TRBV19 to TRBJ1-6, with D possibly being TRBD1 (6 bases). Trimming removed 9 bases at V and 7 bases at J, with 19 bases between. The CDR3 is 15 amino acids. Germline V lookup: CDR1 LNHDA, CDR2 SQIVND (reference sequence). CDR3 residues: CASSYRAPANSPLHF. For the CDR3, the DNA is TGTGCCAGCAGTTACAGGGCTCCCGCGAATTCACCCCTCCACTTT.

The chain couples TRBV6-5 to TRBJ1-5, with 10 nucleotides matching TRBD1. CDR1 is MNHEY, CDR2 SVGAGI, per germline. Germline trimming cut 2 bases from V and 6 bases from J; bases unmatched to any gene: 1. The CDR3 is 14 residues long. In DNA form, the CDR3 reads TGTGCCAGCAGTTACGGGACAGGGGTTCAGCCCCAGCATTTT. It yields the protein CASSYGTGVQPQHF.

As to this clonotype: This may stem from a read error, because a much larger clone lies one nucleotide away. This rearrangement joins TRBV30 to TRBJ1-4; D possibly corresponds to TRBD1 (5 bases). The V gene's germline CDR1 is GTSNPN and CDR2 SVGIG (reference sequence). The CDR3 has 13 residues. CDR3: CAWSSGPNEKLSF. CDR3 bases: TGTGCCTGGAGTTCAGGGCCTAATGAAAAACTGTCTTTT.

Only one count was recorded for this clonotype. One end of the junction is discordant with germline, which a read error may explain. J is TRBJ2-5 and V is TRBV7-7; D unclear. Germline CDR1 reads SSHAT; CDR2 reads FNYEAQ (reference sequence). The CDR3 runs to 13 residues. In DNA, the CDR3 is TGTGCTAGCAGCCGAGAACGACTGAGCACAGAGTCGTTC. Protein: CASSRERLSTESF. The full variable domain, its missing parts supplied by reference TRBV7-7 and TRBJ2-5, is GAGVSQSPRYKVTKRGQDVTLRCDPISSHATLYWYQQALGQGPEFLTYFNYEAQPDKSGLPSDRFSAERPEGSISTLTIQRTEQRDSAMYRCASSRERLSTESFGPGTRLLVL.

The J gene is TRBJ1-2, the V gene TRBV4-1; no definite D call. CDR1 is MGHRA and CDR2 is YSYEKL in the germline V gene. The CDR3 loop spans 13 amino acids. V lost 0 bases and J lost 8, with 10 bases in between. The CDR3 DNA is TGCGCCAGCAGCCAAGATCTTCGGTCAGGCTACACCTTC. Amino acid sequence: CASSQDLRSGYTF.